This T cell receptor (beta chain) was captured in a study of T cell responses to AZD1222 COVID-19 vaccine (dated by TCRdb to about 2021). Describing the broader study: A total of just over 230 trial participants underwent TCR sequencing, of whom 200 to 220 received two doses of AZD1222 and about 25 received two doses of the MenACWY control vaccine. Trial participants were enrolled into age subgroups of 18-55, 56-69 and 70-plus years, which contained around 150, 29 and 61 TCR-sequenced participants, respectively. Points the paper makes about the study in general: Because no day 14 peak-response samples were available, the repertoires could be characterized only after the peak T cell response. A significant rise in spike-specific TCR breadth and depth was observed after two AZD1222 doses relative to day 0 and relative to MenACWY recipients. In the small 56-69-year group, the increase in depth fell short of significance, most likely because of low power. CD4 TCRs associated with the vaccine covered the entire spike protein, and the dominant responses were in regions 160-218 and 743-854. Participants were mostly white British and included more females than males, and it was suggested by the authors that clonal diversity may have been underestimated. Reportedly, close to half of the unique spike-specific TCRs recognized epitopes lying outside the regions that are mutated in the B.1.351 and B.1.1.7 variants. Conclusions about previously exposed vaccinees are limited because only six or seven AZD1222 recipients were SARS-CoV-2 seropositive at baseline.

According to the study, the label for this sample's time point signals: about 28 days (+/-7) after the second vaccine dose. AZD1222 recipients whose second dose came at about 4 weeks and those whose second dose came at about 12 weeks were combined into one group, since spike-specific TCR depth and breadth did not differ between the two schedules. Vaccinee samples were obtained from the UK trials COV001 and COV002, which included a single-blind randomized controlled phase 2/3 trial of AZD1222 (ChAdOx1 nCoV-19) in healthy adults. Trial participant PBMC samples were collected at day 0 and day 28 after the second dose for TCRbeta chain sequencing. The CDR3 regions of human TCRbeta chains were subjected to immunosequencing. From the authors' description of their analysis: Repertoire TCRs were checked for matches against a reference library of SARS-CoV-2-specific TCRs that had been generated using the MIRA antigen-specificity platform. Breadth was defined as the fraction of unique TCRs that were SARS-CoV-2-associated, and depth was defined as the fraction of total T cells that were SARS-CoV-2-associated. Using the MIRA data, every spike-specific TCR was mapped to the spike region that the TCR reacted to and assigned to either a CD4 or a CD8 class. Log10-transformed breadth and depth values were compared by one-way ANOVA with Sidak's multiple comparisons tests. This is the immuneACCESS table as TCRdb keeps it, with only in-frame sequences that have V and J called. A part of the clones is gone; compared with another copy, unresolved V genes explain less than half, and the rest is unexplained. The D gene and trimming were derived from the DNA, and the V and J assignments and clone size from that table. This sample comprises approximately 84,000 clones, around four fifths of them detected only once. Clones ranked in the top ten supply roughly 1.3% of the sample.

Including the terminal cysteine and phenylalanine, the CDR3 comprises 16 residues. Only the CDR3 part of the read is kept: 48 bases, read in frame from the first base. CDR1 and CDR2 (MDHEN, SYDVKM) derive from the germline V gene. Trimmed from V: 5 bases; trimmed from J: 0 bases; junction bases lacking a gene match: 10. Notes on this clone: Its specific antigen is unknown. There are no base qualities to consult, and no much larger clone falls within one base.

In this chain, TRBV28 is recombined with TRBJ2-7; 7 nucleotides in the junction match TRBD2. The sequence was collected from an adult who received the AZD1222 COVID-19 vaccine. The starting material was peripheral blood, obtained 28 days after the second AZD1222 dose. For the CDR3, the sequence is CASSAPLAASSYEQYF. The DNA is as follows: TGTGCCAGCAGTGCGCCCCTAGCGGCCAGCTCCTACGAGCAGTACTTC.